A single sample gave rise to the 31 T cell receptor beta chains below, sequenced in a study of blood T cell repertoires in COVID-19. Generated by immunoSEQ multiplex PCR, the TCRdb table keeps only in-frame clones and is missing some. The data contain 100,000 to 150,000 clones, about 90% of them singletons. Input material: peripheral blood. These receptors came from a woman between 55 and 75 years old with COVID-19, enrolled during active disease.

The chain combines TRBV5-6 with TRBJ1-6, with D hard to call. This CDR3 region has 16 residues. Germline V gene lookup returns CDR1 SGHDT and CDR2 YYEEEE. V dropped 6 bases and J dropped 6 bases, with 19 bases sitting between them. The CDR3 here is CASTGMVGPANSPLHF. The DNA of the CDR3 is TGTGCCAGCACGGGTATGGTTGGCCCGGCTAATTCACCCCTCCACTTT.

V is TRBV6-5 and J is TRBJ1-1; D gene unclear. This CDR3 region has 14 residues. Germline CDR1 reads MNHEY; CDR2 reads SVGAGI. Trimming stripped 6 bases from V and 2 bases from J, with 13 bases between. The CDR3 DNA reads TGTGCCAGCAGGAAGCCGGGATCTAACACTGAAGCTTTCTTT. As protein: CASRKPGSNTEAFF.

The chain links TRBV5-1 to TRBJ2-2; 10 positions match TRBD2. Germline values: CDR1 SGHRS, CDR2 YFSETQ. The CDR3 length is 15 residues. V dropped 2 bases and J dropped 7; count of bases not matched to a gene: 5. The CDR3: CASSFSGGANGELFF. The CDR3, as DNA: TGCGCCAGCAGCTTCAGCGGGGGGGCAAACGGGGAGCTGTTTTTT.

This chain joins TRBV5-1 and TRBJ1-1; 10 bases agree with TRBD1. This CDR3 spans 14 amino acids. The junction had 4 bases not matched to a gene; V was cut back by 2 bases and J by 6 bases. Germline CDR1 is SGHRS and CDR2 is YFSETQ. The CDR3 DNA is TGCGCCAGCAGCTTAGGACAGGGGGAGTCTGAAGCTTTCTTT. It yields the protein CASSLGQGESEAFF.

The chain joins TRBV3-1 (or the pseudogene TRBV3-2) to TRBJ2-5; 9 positions match TRBD2. This CDR3 region has 17 residues. Germline V gene sequence: CDR1 LGHDT, CDR2 YNNKEL (reference sequence). Trimming at V came to 3 bases and at J to 9 bases, leaving 17 bases not matched to a gene. The chain's CDR3 is CASSHDIAGVPKMAQYF. The CDR3 nucleotides are TGTGCCAGCAGCCACGACATAGCGGGGGTGCCCAAGATGGCCCAGTACTTC.

The rearrangement links TRBV3-1 (or the pseudogene TRBV3-2) to TRBJ2-5, with 7 positions matching TRBD1. CDR1 is LGHDT and CDR2 is YNNKEL in the germline V gene (reference sequence). The CDR3 contains 17 residues. V dropped 0 bases and J dropped 5; count of bases not matched to a gene: 12. The CDR3 is CASSQEGQSTIGETQYF. The CDR3, as DNA: TGTGCCAGCAGCCAAGAGGGACAGTCAACTATTGGGGAGACCCAGTACTTC.

This chain links TRBV19 with TRBJ2-7, with 7 bases aligning to TRBD1. CDR1 LNHDA and CDR2 SQIVND come from the germline V gene (reference sequence). With 8 bases clipped from V and 2 bases from J, the junction kept 12 bases outside the gene matches. The CDR3 consists of 15 residues. CDR3 nucleotides: TGTGCCAGTGGGGAGCAGGACAGGCCGACCTACGAGCAGTACTTC. It is translated as CASGEQDRPTYEQYF.

The chain carries TRBV5-4 and TRBJ1-2; 9 nucleotides line up with TRBD1. The ends lost 4 bases at V and 1 base at J; junction bases unmatched: 5. Germline CDR1 and CDR2: SGHNT and YYREEE (reference sequence). There are 15 residues in the CDR3. The CDR3 nucleotides are TGTGCCAGCAGCACCCGACAGGGGGTTAACTATGGCTACACCTTC. Its translation is CASSTRQGVNYGYTF.

The CDR3 loop is CASSFSGGPNHYTGELFF. The CDR3 DNA reads as TGTGCCAGCAGCTTTAGCGGGGGCCCCAACCATTACACCGGGGAGCTGTTTTTT. The rearrangement links TRBV5-4 to TRBJ2-2; 9 nucleotides align to TRBD2. The CDR3 spans 18 residues. J was trimmed by 3 bases and V by 2 bases; bases with no gene match: 11. Germline loops: CDR1 SGHNT, CDR2 YYREEE (reference sequence).

A single count supports this clone. The DNA of the CDR3 is TGTGCCAGCAGCTTAGGACAGGGGACGACTAATCAGCCCCAGCATTTT. Translation: CASSLGQGTTNQPQHF. The chain joins TRBV7-9 to TRBJ1-5; TRBD1 matches 8 bases. The J segment lost 4 bases and the V segment lost 1 base, leaving 6 bases of the junction unmatched. The germline CDR1 and CDR2 sequences are SEHNR and FQNEAQ (reference sequence). The CDR3 has 16 residues.

The chain joins TRBV6-5 to TRBJ1-2, with TRBD1 matching over 8 bases. The CDR3 is 14 amino acids. Germline V lookup: CDR1 MNHEY, CDR2 SVGAGI. V was pared by 5 bases and J by 3 bases, with 5 bases of the junction left unmatched. The CDR3 DNA sequence: TGTGCCAGCAGTACTAAACAGGGGGACTATGGCTACACCTTC. Protein sequence: CASSTKQGDYGYTF.

In DNA, the CDR3 is TGTGCCAGCAGCTTAACGGGGGGTCGGGCTTTCTTT. Amino acids: CASSLTGGRAFF. The V and J genes are TRBV7-9 and TRBJ1-1; possible D gene TRBD1, 5 bases. The CDR3 totals 12 residues. Trimming took off 2 bases at V and 11 bases at J, with 12 bases between the two ends. Looked up from germline, CDR1 is SEHNR and CDR2 is FQNEAQ (reference sequence). Full variable domain (missing parts from reference TRBV7-9 and TRBJ1-1): DTGVSQNPRHKITKRGQNVTFRCDPISEHNRLYWYRQTLGQGPEFLTYFQNEAQLEKSRLLSDRFSAERPKGSFSTLEIQRTEQGDSAMYLCASSLTGGRAFFGQGTRLTVV.

The rearrangement uses TRBV27 and TRBJ1-4; TRBD1 matches 9 bases. V lost 8 bases, J lost 3 bases, and 19 bases stayed unmatched. CDR1 is MNHEY, CDR2 SMNVEV, per germline (reference sequence). The CDR3 extends over 19 amino acids. The CDR3 is CASGLLGTGRGKANEKLFF. CDR3 bases: TGTGCCAGCGGACTCCTCGGGACAGGGAGAGGAAAGGCTAATGAAAAACTGTTTTTT.

The chain couples TRBV19 to TRBJ1-2; D gene ambiguous. Germline V CDR1 and CDR2: LNHDA, SQIVND (reference sequence). V was trimmed by 1 base and J by 2 bases, leaving 8 bases between them. The CDR3 totals 14 residues. CDR3 bases: TGTGCCAGTAGTATAGCACAGACCAACTATGGCTACACCTTC. This encodes CASSIAQTNYGYTF.

The J gene is TRBJ2-7, the V gene TRBV3-1 (or the pseudogene TRBV3-2); tentative D call: TRBD1 (7 bases). Germline loops: CDR1 LGHDT, CDR2 YNNKEL (reference sequence). The CDR3 sequence is 15 residues long. V shed 4 bases and J shed 3 bases, with 16 bases lying between them. The CDR3 reads CASSLRGDSLYEQYF. CDR3 in DNA: TGTGCCAGCAGCCTCAGGGGGGACTCACTCTACGAGCAGTACTTC.

This clone was picked up a small number of times. This rearrangement joins TRBV7-9 to TRBJ1-6; D gene uncertain. V shed 5 bases and J shed 10 bases, with 15 bases lying between them. The CDR3 is made up of 14 amino acids. Germline CDR1 SEHNR, CDR2 FQNEAQ (reference sequence). CDR3 DNA: TGTGCCAGCAGCCCAAGATTCGGGGAATCACCCCTCCACTTT. Protein: CASSPRFGESPLHF.

CDR3 residues: CSVVFTSRGGEQYF. The DNA for the CDR3 is TGCAGCGTTGTATTTACGTCTAGGGGAGGGGAGCAGTACTTC. The chain is built from TRBV29-1 and TRBJ2-7; the match to TRBD2 covers 7 bases. Trimming at V came to 4 bases and at J to 7 bases, leaving 13 bases not matched to a gene. Germline V lookup: CDR1 SQVTM, CDR2 ANQGSEA. The CDR3 is 14 amino acids.

The chain combines TRBV7-2 with TRBJ2-3, with 8 positions matching TRBD2. Germline values: CDR1 SGHTA, CDR2 FQGNSA. V lost 7 bases and J lost 8; bases outside the gene matches: 2. The CDR3 consists of 11 residues. The CDR3 bases are TGTGCCAGCATTGCGGGAGGTACGCAGTATTTT. Amino acid sequence: CASIAGGTQYF. Filled out from reference TRBV7-2 and TRBJ2-3, the complete variable domain reads GAGVSQSPSNKVTEKGKDVELRCDPISGHTALYWYRQSLGQGLEFLIYFQGNSAPDKSGLPSDRFSAERTGGSVSTLTIQRTQQEDSAVYLCASIAGGTQYFGPGTRLTVL.

CDR3 in amino acids: CASSGWKGSSSYEQYF. Written as DNA, the CDR3 is TGTGCCAGCAGTGGATGGAAGGGGTCGAGCTCCTACGAGCAGTACTTC. The genes are TRBV6-4 and TRBJ2-7; the D gene is possibly TRBD1 (5 bases). Germline V gives CDR1 MRHNA, CDR2 SNTAGT. The CDR3 is made up of 16 amino acids. V was cut by 4 bases and J by 0 bases, with 16 bases left in between.

CDR3 DNA sequence: TGTGCCAGCAGCCCGTCGAGTCAGGGGGATAATTCACCCCTCCACTTT. Encoded protein: CASSPSSQGDNSPLHF. The chain recombines TRBV5-6 with TRBJ1-6; 7 bases are shared with TRBD1. V was clipped by 4 bases and J by 5 bases; unmatched bases: 9. Germline assignment: CDR1 SGHDT and CDR2 YYEEEE. The CDR3 is 16 amino acids.

V is TRBV7-2 and J is TRBJ2-5, with a weak D call TRBD2 (5 bases). This CDR3 region has 17 residues. V dropped 2 bases and J dropped 0 bases, with 16 bases sitting between them. Germline CDR1 reads SGHTA; CDR2 reads FQGNSA. The CDR3 loop reads CASSLSRGTLYQETQYF. The CDR3, as DNA: TGTGCCAGCAGCTTAAGCCGGGGTACTTTGTACCAAGAGACCCAGTACTTC. Full variable domain (remainder filled in from reference TRBV7-2 and TRBJ2-5): GAGVSQSPSNKVTEKGKDVELRCDPISGHTALYWYRQSLGQGLEFLIYFQGNSAPDKSGLPSDRFSAERTGGSVSTLTIQRTQQEDSAVYLCASSLSRGTLYQETQYFGPGTRLLVL.

The chain joins TRBV12-3 or TRBV12-4 to TRBJ1-5; TRBD1 might be the D (6 bases). The CDR3 spans 13 residues. V lost 5 bases and J 6 bases, leaving 11 bases between the germline ends. CDR3 amino acids: CASSSIRGQPQHF. The CDR3 nucleotides are TGTGCCAGCAGTAGCATCAGGGGTCAGCCCCAGCATTTT.

This clone was counted between two and nine times. The CDR3 bases are TGCGCCAGCAGCTTGGCAGGTTACGAAAACACCATATATTTT. It translates to CASSLAGYENTIYF. The V gene is TRBV5-1, the J gene TRBJ1-3, with D uncertain. The V gene lost 0 bases and the J gene lost 6 bases, with 10 bases spanning the gap. Looked up from germline, CDR1 is SGHRS and CDR2 is YFSETQ. CDR3 size: 14 residues.

The chain uses TRBV9 and TRBJ1-1; 10 bases map to TRBD1. Trimming at V came to 0 bases and at J to 1 base, leaving 6 bases not matched to a gene. There are 17 residues in the CDR3. The germline V gene has CDR1 SGDLS and CDR2 YYNGEE. The CDR3 region has the DNA TGTGCCAGCAGCGTAGTAGGGACAGGGGTACCGAACACTGAAGCTTTCTTT. Protein: CASSVVGTGVPNTEAFF.

J is TRBJ1-1 and V is TRBV19; D remains ambiguous. Trimming took off 6 bases at V and 3 bases at J, with 11 bases between the two ends. Germline V gives CDR1 LNHDA, CDR2 SQIVND (reference sequence). This CDR3 comprises 13 residues. The CDR3 DNA follows: TGTGCCAGTAGCAATACAGTGGACACTGAAGCTTTCTTT. Translated, it gives CASSNTVDTEAFF.

This rearrangement joins TRBV5-1 to TRBJ1-5; D gene unclear. Germline V gene data show CDR1 as SGHRS and CDR2 as YFSETQ. CDR3 size: 13 residues. Trimming shortened V by 0 bases and J by 8 bases, and 9 bases separated the two germline ends. The CDR3 here is CASSLGGGKPQHF. CDR3 sequence (DNA): TGCGCCAGCAGCTTGGGTGGAGGGAAGCCCCAGCATTTT.

In DNA, the CDR3 is TGTGCCTGGGGGTACGCCCGGGAGACTGAAGCTTTCTTT. This encodes CAWGYARETEAFF. The chain is built from TRBV30 and TRBJ1-1; D is ambiguous. CDR3 length equals 13 residues. From germline, CDR1 is GTSNPN and CDR2 SVGIG (reference sequence). The V and J ends lost 5 bases and 5 bases respectively, with 15 bases between them.

The chain has TRBV10-3 and TRBJ1-1; D remains ambiguous. V lost 0 bases and J lost 1, with 6 bases in between. Germline V gene data show CDR1 as ENHRY and CDR2 as SYGVKD. This CDR3 is 14 amino acids long. CDR3 residues: CAISESGENTEAFF. The DNA for the CDR3 is TGTGCCATCAGTGAGTCCGGGGAGAACACTGAAGCTTTCTTT.

The V and J genes are TRBV2 and TRBJ1-1, with D perhaps TRBD1 (5 bases). Trimming cost V 7 bases and J 2 bases, with 11 bases left between them. CDR1 and CDR2 from the germline V gene are SNHLY and FYNNEI. The CDR3 totals 13 residues. The CDR3, as DNA: TGTGCCAGCACCGACAGTCTAAACACTGAAGCTTTCTTT. Amino acids: CASTDSLNTEAFF.

This chain connects TRBV3-1 (or the pseudogene TRBV3-2) to TRBJ1-1, with 10 bases identical to TRBD1. There are 16 residues in the CDR3. The V gene's germline CDR1 is LGHDT and CDR2 YNNKEL (reference sequence). V was pared by 8 bases and J by 2 bases, with 11 bases of the junction left unmatched. The CDR3 sequence: CASAPGTGDLNTEAFF. The CDR3 nucleotides are TGTGCCAGCGCTCCCGGGACAGGGGACCTAAACACTGAAGCTTTCTTT.

This sequence joins TRBV7-2 and TRBJ2-3, with 7 bases matching TRBD2. Germline V gene lookup returns CDR1 SGHTA and CDR2 FQGNSA. The J segment lost 2 bases and the V segment lost 5 bases, leaving 7 bases of the junction unmatched. The CDR3 loop spans 15 amino acids. The CDR3 DNA reads as TGTGCCAGCAGCCCGCGGGGGACTTACACAGATACGCAGTATTTT. This gives the protein CASSPRGTYTDTQYF.